This TCR beta chain was profiled in a study of cytomegalovirus exposure and HLA in healthy donors. Study details: From HLA-typed donors, an early data release held around 85 million unique TCRs. Findings of the study overall: Later analysis found that TCR beta chains associated with HLA were more clonally expanded than other, equally common chains. According to an earlier analysis, most TCR beta V segments yielded productive rearrangements about 90% or about 30% of the time.

Per germline, CDR1 LGHNA and CDR2 YSLEER. With V trimmed by 4 bases and J by 2 bases, 8 bases remained unmatched. There are 16 residues in the CDR3. Both 60 Vbeta primers and 13 Jbeta primers went into the PCR. Using immunoSEQ multiplex PCR, the repertoire was profiled, and TCRdb retains in-frame clones only, with some absent. Here the sample spans some 190,000 clones, around 80% being singletons. Comments on this clone: Antigen: not known.

The clonotype originates from a man aged 35-49 years in good health and CMV-seronegative. The source material was PBMCs. This sequence joins TRBV4-3 and TRBJ2-5; TRBD2 aligns across 9 bases. The chain's CDR3 is CASSPSPAGGQETQYF. The CDR3 bases are TGCGCCAGCAGCCCAAGCCCCGCGGGAGGGCAAGAGACCCAGTACTTC.